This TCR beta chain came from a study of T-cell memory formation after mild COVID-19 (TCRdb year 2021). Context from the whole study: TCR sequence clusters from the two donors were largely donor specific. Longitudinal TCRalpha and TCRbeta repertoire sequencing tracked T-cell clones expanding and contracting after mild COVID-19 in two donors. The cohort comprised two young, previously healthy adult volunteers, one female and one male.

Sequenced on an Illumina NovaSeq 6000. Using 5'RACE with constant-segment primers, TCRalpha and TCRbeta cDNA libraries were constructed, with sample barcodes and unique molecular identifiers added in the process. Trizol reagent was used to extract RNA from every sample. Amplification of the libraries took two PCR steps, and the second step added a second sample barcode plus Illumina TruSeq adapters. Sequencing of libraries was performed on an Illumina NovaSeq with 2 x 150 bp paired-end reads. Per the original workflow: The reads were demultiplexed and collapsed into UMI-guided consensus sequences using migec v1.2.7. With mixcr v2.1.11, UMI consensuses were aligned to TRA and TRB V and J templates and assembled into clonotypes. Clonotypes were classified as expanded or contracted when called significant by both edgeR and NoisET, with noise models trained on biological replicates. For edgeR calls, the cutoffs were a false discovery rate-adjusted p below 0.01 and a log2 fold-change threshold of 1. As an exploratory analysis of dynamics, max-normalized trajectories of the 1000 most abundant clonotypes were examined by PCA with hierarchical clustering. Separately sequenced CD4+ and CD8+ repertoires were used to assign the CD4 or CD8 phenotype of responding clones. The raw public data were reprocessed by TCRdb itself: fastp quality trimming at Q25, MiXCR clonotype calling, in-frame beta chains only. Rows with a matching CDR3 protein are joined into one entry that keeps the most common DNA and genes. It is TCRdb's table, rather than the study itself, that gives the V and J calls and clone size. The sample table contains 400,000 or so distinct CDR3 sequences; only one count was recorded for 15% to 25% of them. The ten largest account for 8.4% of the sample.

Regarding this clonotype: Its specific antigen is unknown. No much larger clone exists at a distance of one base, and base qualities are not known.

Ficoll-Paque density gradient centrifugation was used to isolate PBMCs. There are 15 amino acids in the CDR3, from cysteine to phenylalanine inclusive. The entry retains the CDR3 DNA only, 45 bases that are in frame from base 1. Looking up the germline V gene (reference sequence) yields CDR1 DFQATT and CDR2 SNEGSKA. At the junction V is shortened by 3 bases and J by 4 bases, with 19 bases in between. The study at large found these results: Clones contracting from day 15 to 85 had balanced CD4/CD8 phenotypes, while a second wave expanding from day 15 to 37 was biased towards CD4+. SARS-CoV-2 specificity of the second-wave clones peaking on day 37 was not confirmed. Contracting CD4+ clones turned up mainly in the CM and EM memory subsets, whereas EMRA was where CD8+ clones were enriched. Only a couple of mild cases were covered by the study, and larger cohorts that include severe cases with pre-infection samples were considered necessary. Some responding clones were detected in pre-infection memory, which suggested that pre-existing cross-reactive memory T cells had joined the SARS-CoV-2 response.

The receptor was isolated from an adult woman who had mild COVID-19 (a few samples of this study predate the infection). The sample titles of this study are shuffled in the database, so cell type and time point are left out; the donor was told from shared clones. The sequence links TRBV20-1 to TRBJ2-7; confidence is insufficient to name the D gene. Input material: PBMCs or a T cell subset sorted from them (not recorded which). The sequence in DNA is TGCAGTGCTAGCTCAACGATGGGGATTGAGTACGAGCAGTACTTC. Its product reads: CSASSTMGIEYEQYF.